This note documents a single T cell receptor beta chain sequence. This clonotype was recorded at least ten times. The target of this receptor is not known. Per-base qualities were not stored, and no clone one base away is much larger. This sample's time point label indicates: patch test 1, 2 weeks after DPC sensitization. In light of the paper, this sample's treatment or condition label describes: therapeutic diphenylcyclopropenone sensitization with weekly scalp DPC. At every patch-test visit, the blood draw took place before the patch test was put on. To be eligible, patients had to be aged 18 to 70, diagnosed with alopecia and judged suitable for DPC therapy, while pregnant patients were excluded. Total RNA was isolated from unfractionated whole blood collected in Tempus Blood RNA tubes. This specimen belongs to a study of human T cells and chemical hapten exposure (dated by TCRdb to about 2021). Looking at the study overall: For sensitization, 2% DPC in acetone was applied to a 2 cm by 2 cm area of upper inner arm skin. The mostly female patient cohort included alopecia areata with under or over 50% scalp involvement, alopecia totalis and alopecia universalis. The study tracked peripheral blood TCR repertoire changes in vivo during primary and secondary sensitization to the hapten diphenylcyclopropenone (DPC) in alopecia patients. Patch testing on the upper back used Finn chambers containing 0.01% DPC, with scoring done after 6 days according to International Contact Dermatitis Research Group standards. Blood samples were taken from patients before sensitization (week 0) and then at 2, 6 and about 24 weeks after DPC sensitization. Libraries were pooled for sequencing, and variation in per-sample TCR yields was attributed mainly to small differences in library volumes within the pool. Blood for TCR sequencing was provided by twenty-nine alopecia patients at one to four time points (pre-sensitization, 2, 6 and 24 weeks). Weekly therapeutic DPC doses were additionally applied to the scalp of patients throughout the approximately 25-week study period. The paper as a whole reports these results and caveats: Expanded TCRs formed significantly more large CDR3 similarity clusters than pre-sensitization or healthy control sets, consistent with antigen-driven responses. Patch test score correlated positively with the number of PT1 expanded TCRs, reaching significance at thresholds 8, 16 and 32 but not at 4. Alopecia, a presumed autoimmune disease, was present in all patients, so the immune response of the patients might differ from that of healthy individuals. DPC sensitization did not change the number of TCRs with a frequency above 1 in 1000, and there was no evidence of changes in global repertoire structure. After repeated subsampling, changes were observed in the strength of the expansion versus patch-test correlation and in the threshold at which the correlation became significant.

V gives up 6 bases and J gives up 8 bases, and the segment between their germline ends measures 20 bases. Including cysteine and phenylalanine, the CDR3 has 13 amino acids. The sequence is cut down to CDR3 DNA, 39 bases in frame from base 1. The germline V gene sets CDR1 to SQVTM and CDR2 to ANQGSEA. The library came from RACE. The sequencing machine was a NextSeq 500. Library preparation attached unique molecular identifiers to individual cDNA molecules for quantitative, reproducible TCR counting. Both TCR alpha and TCR beta chains were sequenced from each blood RNA sample. Per the original workflow: A median of around 100,000 TCRs per sample was observed, with a range of 23,224 to 690,600. V, J and CDR3 annotation of the TCR reads was performed with the Decombinator software suite. For PS versus PT1 abundance plots, all samples were subsampled to the same number of TCRs (28,000). TCRs were defined as expanded if absent before sensitization and observed at least eight times at the 2-week time point. The raw public data were reprocessed by TCRdb itself: fastp quality trimming at Q25, MiXCR clonotype calling, in-frame beta chains only. Rows with a matching CDR3 protein are joined into one entry that keeps the most common DNA and genes. TCRdb, not the authors, supplied the V and J calls. Within this sample are 150,000 or so distinct CDR3 sequences, with 13% to 15% of them counted one time only. The top ten constitute 1.5% to 2% of the sample.

Source: whole blood, taken in connection with sensitization to the hapten diphenylcyclopropenone (DPC). The clonotype originates from a woman in her 30s with alopecia areata. Some clones in this sample may be carry-over from other donors' samples. The rearranged chain carries TRBV29-1 and TRBJ2-7; the D gene assignment is ambiguous. The base sequence is TGCAGCGTGGTTGTTCAGGCGTCGCTTAAGCAGTACTTC. This is translated as CSVVVQASLKQYF.